This is a list of T cell receptor beta chains from one sample in a study of Ad26.COV2.S vaccination and SARS-CoV-2 variants. TCRdb's copy holds only in-frame clones and misses some; the assay was immunoSEQ multiplex PCR. The sample lists some 320,000 clones; 86% were seen once. The material was peripheral blood, obtained in a trial of Ad26.COV2.S vaccine versus placebo. All receptors come from a person between 18 and 65 years old who received the Ad26.COV2.S COVID-19 vaccine or a placebo. Both conserved end residues are trimmed from each CDR3. Each record gives: J gene, V gene, clone size, CDR3 length, CDR3 protein. Some rows mark clone size as missing; the rest say once, few, many or name a class of expanded clone.

>TRBJ1-4|TRBV15|many|13
ATSKGRTTNEKLF
>TRBJ2-6|TRBV6-5|once|13
ATRRGISGANVLT
>TRBJ1-2|TRBV14|NA|12
ASSQGGIGYGYT
>TRBJ2-3|TRBV6-5|NA|13
ASSYSRGGTDTQY
>TRBJ1-3|TRBV2|NA|13
ASLRDRSSGNTIY
>TRBJ2-1|TRBV27|once|17
ASSPQAGGEQLSYNEQF
>TRBJ1-1|TRBV13|NA|11
ASRTTGNTEAF
>TRBJ2-5|TRBV19|NA|14
ASSRRTSGEQETQY
>TRBJ1-2|TRBV3-1/TRBV3-2|NA|12
ASSQAGSGYGYT
>TRBJ1-5|TRBV14|once|12
ASSQGGLNQPQH
>TRBJ1-4|TRBV5-4|NA|13
ASSRNGGTNEKLF
>TRBJ2-3|TRBV7-2|NA|9
ASSSPGTQY
>TRBJ1-5|TRBV19|NA|13
ASRATGNPDQPQH
>TRBJ1-5|TRBV19|NA|12
ASTGTFAGGPRN
>TRBJ2-7|TRBV7-2|NA|13
ASSLGGGLSYEQY
>TRBJ1-1|TRBV15|NA|13
ATSRSGRWNTEAF
>TRBJ1-5|TRBV6-4|NA|12
ASSADPSGEPQH
>TRBJ2-7|TRBV30|few|12
AWSVGGTTYEQY